Described below is a single TCR beta chain sequence and its context. Its target is not known. This CDR3 is 13 amino acids long. The germline V and J ends were trimmed by 5 bases and 6 bases, with 14 bases remaining between them. Looked up from germline, CDR1 is MDHEN and CDR2 is SYDVKM. This specimen comes from a study of OX40 agonist ivuxolimab in advanced cancers. Study outcomes and limitations: Expanded clones were, on average, more numerous among CD8+ T cells than CD4+. Expanded peripheral T-cell antigen specificity went undetermined.

The data were produced by immunoSEQ multiplex PCR, yet TCRdb's version contains in-frame clones alone and is incomplete. The sample lists 15,000 to 25,000 clones, about 89% occurring once. Sequencing was performed on CD4+ or CD8+ T cells sorted from blood, taken in a trial of the OX40 agonist ivuxolimab. The chain has TRBV28 and TRBJ2-7, with D tentatively TRBD1 or TRBD2 (5 bases each). This TCR was sampled from an adult with an advanced solid tumor such as melanoma, head and neck, liver or kidney cancer. This CDR3 is CASSLGTLGEQYF. The CDR3 coding sequence is TGTGCCAGCAGTCTGGGGACGCTCGGCGAGCAGTACTTC. Full variable domain (rest looked up from reference TRBV28 and TRBJ2-7): DVKVTQSSRYLVKRTGEKVFLECVQDMDHENMFWYRQDPGLGLRLIYFSYDVKMKEKGDIPEGYSVSREKKERFSLILESASTNQTSMYLCASSLGTLGEQYFGPGTRLTVT.